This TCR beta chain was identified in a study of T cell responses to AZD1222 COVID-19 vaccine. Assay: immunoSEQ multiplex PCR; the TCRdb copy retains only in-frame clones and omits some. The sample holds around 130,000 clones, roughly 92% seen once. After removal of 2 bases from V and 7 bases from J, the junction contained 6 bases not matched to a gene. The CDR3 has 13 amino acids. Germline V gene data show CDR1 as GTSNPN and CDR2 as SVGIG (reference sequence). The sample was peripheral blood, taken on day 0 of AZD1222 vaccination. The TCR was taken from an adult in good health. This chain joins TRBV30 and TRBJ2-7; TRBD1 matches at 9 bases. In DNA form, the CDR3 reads TGTGCCTGGAGTACCCACAGGGGGCTTGAGCAGTACTTC. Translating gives CAWSTHRGLEQYF.